Listed below are T cell receptor beta chains from one sample, sequenced in a study of blood T cell repertoires in COVID-19. Here immunoSEQ multiplex PCR was the method, and the copy in TCRdb shows in-frame clones only, minus some. The sample has about 210,000 clones; roughly 84% are singletons. Sequencing was performed on PBMCs or T cells enriched from blood (not recorded which). These receptors originate from a woman aged 25 to 39 who had been exposed to COVID-19. CDR3s include the opening cysteine and the closing phenylalanine or tryptophan. D genes are given only for firm matches. Expanded clones are given a class, and other clones once, few, many or no size at all.

v_gene,d_gene,len,j_gene,abundance,CDR3nt,CDR3aa
TRBV5-5,TRBD1,17,TRBJ2-5,.,TGTGCCAGCAGCCGAACCTCCCGGGACAGGGGTAGAGAGACCCAGTACTTC,CASSRTSRDRGRETQYF
TRBV18,.,16,TRBJ1-3,.,TGTGCCAGCTCACCGAATACAGGCGCTTCTGGAAACACCATATATTTT,CASSPNTGASGNTIYF
TRBV9,TRBD2,16,TRBJ2-1,.,TGTGCCAGCAGCGTAGGTAGCGGGGTGTCCTACAATGAGCAGTTCTTC,CASSVGSGVSYNEQFF
TRBV4-1,.,13,TRBJ2-7,once,TGCGCCAGCAGCCAAGATAGAGGGAATGAGCAGTACTTC,CASSQDRGNEQYF
TRBV11-2,.,15,TRBJ1-1,.,TGTGCCAGTATCGTGGGCAGGGGATTTTTCCCTGAAGCTTTCTTT,CASIVGRGFFPEAFF
TRBV15,TRBD1,14,TRBJ2-5,.,TGTGCCACCAGCAGAGGGACAGGGAGAGAGACCCAGTACTTC,CATSRGTGRETQYF
TRBV3-1/TRBV3-2,TRBD1,16,TRBJ1-2,once,TGTGCCAGCAGCCAAGACGGGAGGTGGGACAGGTATGGCTACACCTTC,CASSQDGRWDRYGYTF
TRBV7-9,TRBD1,16,TRBJ2-7,.,TGTGCCAGCACCCCAAACGATCGGACAGGCCAATACGAGCAGTACTTC,CASTPNDRTGQYEQYF
TRBV7-7,TRBD1,19,TRBJ2-6,.,TGTGCCAGCAGCCCAGACAGGGCTCGTCCTAGCTCTGGGGCCAACGTCCTGACTTTC,CASSPDRARPSSGANVLTF
TRBV7-3,.,13,TRBJ2-7,.,TGTGCCAGCAGCTTAACGGGGCGGCGGGAGCAGTACTTC,CASSLTGRREQYF
TRBV12-3/TRBV12-4,.,12,TRBJ2-7,once,TGTGCCAGCAGTTTTGCAGGGGACGAGCAGTACTTC,CASSFAGDEQYF
TRBV5-1,.,15,TRBJ1-2,.,TGCGCCAGCAGCCCAGGGACGGCGCGGGGCGATGGCTACACCTTC,CASSPGTARGDGYTF
TRBV12-3/TRBV12-4,.,13,TRBJ2-5,.,TGTGCCAGCAGTTTTAACTCACAAGAGACCCAGTACTTC,CASSFNSQETQYF
TRBV7-9,TRBD1,15,TRBJ1-1,.,TGTGCCAGCAGCTTAGAGGGGGCGGGCGCACTTGAAGCTTTCTTT,CASSLEGAGALEAFF
TRBV6-4,.,16,TRBJ2-3,.,TGTGCCAGCAGTGACAACCAGGGGGGCGGCTTATATACGCAGTATTTT,CASSDNQGGGLYTQYF
TRBV6-2/TRBV6-3,.,15,TRBJ2-7,once,TGTGCCAGCAGTTACTCCGCCTCTAGCAGCTACGAGCAGTACTTC,CASSYSASSSYEQYF
TRBV3-1/TRBV3-2,TRBD1,12,TRBJ1-1,few,TGTGCCAGCAGTTTCAGGGGGACTGAAGCTTTCTTT,CASSFRGTEAFF
TRBV9,TRBD1,14,TRBJ2-1,.,TGTGCCAGCAGCGTAGTAACAGGGGGCAATGAGCAGTTCTTC,CASSVVTGGNEQFF
TRBV24-1,TRBD2,15,TRBJ2-1,few,TGTGCCACCAGCCTAGCGGGGGGGCCTGATAATGAGCAGTTCTTC,CATSLAGGPDNEQFF
TRBV6-5,TRBD1,15,TRBJ2-7,.,TGTGCCAGCGAGAAAACAGGGGTCCCACTCTACGAGCAGTACTTC,CASEKTGVPLYEQYF
TRBV7-2,TRBD1,14,TRBJ2-7,once,TGTGCCAGCAGCTTGGCCGGGACAGGGTTCGAGCAGTACTTC,CASSLAGTGFEQYF
TRBV6-5,TRBD1,15,TRBJ1-3,.,TGTGCCAGCAGCTCCGGGACAGTAGCTGGAAACACCATATATTTT,CASSSGTVAGNTIYF
TRBV5-1,TRBD2,18,TRBJ2-1,.,TGCGCCAGCAGCTTGGCCGTCCCCGGGACTAGCGGGTGGAATGAGCAGTTCTTC,CASSLAVPGTSGWNEQFF
TRBV2,.,15,TRBJ1-2,.,TGTGCCAGCAGTGAAAATACAGAGTCTATCTATGGCTACACCTTC,CASSENTESIYGYTF
TRBV5-6,.,15,TRBJ2-3,.,TGTGCCAGCAGCCCCCTGGGGGCTGGCACAGATACGCAGTATTTT,CASSPLGAGTDTQYF
TRBV7-6,.,15,TRBJ1-1,.,TGTGCCAGCAGCTTAAGGGGTACACCGAACACTGAAGCTTTCTTT,CASSLRGTPNTEAFF
TRBV7-2,TRBD2,18,TRBJ2-7,.,TGTGCCAGCAGCTTCCGGACTAGCGGGGGGGTCCAAGCCTACGAGCAGTACTTC,CASSFRTSGGVQAYEQYF
TRBV9,TRBD2,13,TRBJ2-4,few,TGTGCCAGCAGCGTAGGTGTAGCGGGGGGAGAGTACTTC,CASSVGVAGGEYF
TRBV19,TRBD2,19,TRBJ2-7,.,TGTGCCAGTAGTATAGATTTACTCTCTAGCGGGGGGCCCTCCTACGAGCAGTACTTC,CASSIDLLSSGGPSYEQYF
TRBV12-5,.,16,TRBJ1-3,.,TGTGCTAGTGGTCCGCCCGGGGGGGGCTCTGGAAACACCATATATTTT,CASGPPGGGSGNTIYF
TRBV11-3,TRBD1,15,TRBJ1-2,.,TGTGCCAGCAGCATTGTACAGGGGGCTCGGGATGGCTACACCTTC,CASSIVQGARDGYTF
TRBV11-2,TRBD1,15,TRBJ2-7,.,TGTGCCAGCAGCTTACGGACAGGGGTGTTGTACGAGCAGTACTTC,CASSLRTGVLYEQYF
TRBV5-1,TRBD1,13,TRBJ1-1,.,TGCGCCAGCAGCAACAGGGGAAACACTGAAGCTTTCTTT,CASSNRGNTEAFF
TRBV2,.,17,TRBJ1-2,.,TGTGCCAGCAACACGATGGGGGTACCGGGACATAACTATGGCTACACCTTC,CASNTMGVPGHNYGYTF
TRBV13,.,18,TRBJ1-2,few,TGTGCCAGCAGCTTACTGTCTGGACCCAGGGCGCAAAGGGGTGGCTACACCTTC,CASSLLSGPRAQRGGYTF
TRBV9,.,13,TRBJ2-7,.,TGTGCCAGCAGCGTAGATGGGCCGGGGGAGCAGTACTTC,CASSVDGPGEQYF
TRBV5-4,TRBD1,13,TRBJ2-7,.,TGTGCCAGCAGCCCCCGGGACAGCTACGAGCAGTACTTC,CASSPRDSYEQYF
TRBV27,TRBD1,14,TRBJ1-5,.,TGTGCCAGCAGGAGCAGGGGGGGCAATCAGCCCCAGCATTTT,CASRSRGGNQPQHF
TRBV14,.,11,TRBJ2-5,.,TGTGCCAGCAGCCAAGGCGTGACCCAGTACTTC,CASSQGVTQYF
TRBV7-2,.,14,TRBJ2-7,.,TGTGCCAGCAGCCTCGGACAGAAACAATACGAGCAGTACTTC,CASSLGQKQYEQYF
TRBV12-3/TRBV12-4,.,11,TRBJ1-2,.,TGTGCCAGCAGTTTGAGTTATGGCTACACCTTC,CASSLSYGYTF